This is a list of T cell receptor beta chains from one sample in a study of blood T cell repertoires in COVID-19. Repertoires were generated with immunoSEQ multiplex PCR, while TCRdb's copy carries only in-frame clones and drops some. The sample has around 460,000 clones; roughly 89% are singletons. Sequencing was carried out using peripheral blood. Receptors originate from a man between 18 and 29 years old with COVID-19, enrolled during active disease. Both conserved end residues are part of each CDR3. The order of the fields is clone size, V gene, D gene, J gene, CDR3 protein, CDR3 DNA. The D gene is left open where the match is weak. Clone size is not always given. Where it is, it says once, few, many or a class for expanded clones.

clone size: .
V gene: TRBV7-9
D gene: .
J gene: TRBJ1-1
CDR3 protein: CASSIPQGWNTEAFF
CDR3 DNA: TGTGCCAGCAGCATACCACAGGGTTGGAACACTGAAGCTTTCTTT

clone size: .
V gene: TRBV5-4
D gene: TRBD1
J gene: TRBJ2-3
CDR3 protein: CASSSPTGGKEDTQYF
CDR3 DNA: TGTGCCAGCAGCTCACCTACAGGGGGTAAGGAAGATACGCAGTATTTT

clone size: once
V gene: TRBV3-1/TRBV3-2
D gene: .
J gene: TRBJ2-2
CDR3 protein: CASSQAFPGTGELFF
CDR3 DNA: TGTGCCAGCAGCCAAGCCTTTCCGGGCACCGGGGAGCTGTTTTTT

clone size: .
V gene: TRBV9
D gene: TRBD1
J gene: TRBJ1-2
CDR3 protein: CASSVDGTGSVYGYTF
CDR3 DNA: TGTGCCAGCAGCGTGGACGGGACAGGGTCGGTTTATGGCTACACCTTC

clone size: .
V gene: TRBV11-3
D gene: .
J gene: TRBJ2-5
CDR3 protein: CASSLNPGETQYF
CDR3 DNA: TGTGCCAGCAGCTTAAACCCAGGAGAGACCCAGTACTTC

clone size: .
V gene: TRBV29-1
D gene: .
J gene: TRBJ2-3
CDR3 protein: CSVVTGRRYF
CDR3 DNA: TGCAGCGTTGTGACAGGGAGGAGGTATTTT

clone size: .
V gene: TRBV3-1/TRBV3-2
D gene: .
J gene: TRBJ1-5
CDR3 protein: CASSQDAGDNQPQHF
CDR3 DNA: TGTGCCAGCAGCCAAGATGCGGGAGACAATCAGCCCCAGCATTTT

clone size: .
V gene: TRBV13
D gene: .
J gene: TRBJ2-3
CDR3 protein: CASSLERGAVDTQYF
CDR3 DNA: TGTGCCAGCAGCTTAGAAAGGGGCGCTGTAGATACGCAGTATTTT

clone size: .
V gene: TRBV9
D gene: TRBD2
J gene: TRBJ2-7
CDR3 protein: CASSGEGYEQYF
CDR3 DNA: TGTGCCAGCAGCGGGGAGGGCTACGAGCAGTACTTC

clone size: .
V gene: TRBV29-1
D gene: .
J gene: TRBJ2-7
CDR3 protein: CSVGTGRGYEQYF
CDR3 DNA: TGCAGCGTTGGAACGGGCAGGGGCTACGAGCAGTACTTC

clone size: .
V gene: TRBV5-8
D gene: .
J gene: TRBJ1-1
CDR3 protein: CASSGRGIEAFF
CDR3 DNA: TGTGCCAGCAGCGGCAGGGGAATTGAAGCTTTCTTT

clone size: .
V gene: TRBV5-1
D gene: .
J gene: TRBJ2-3
CDR3 protein: CASSLSTGTDTQYF
CDR3 DNA: TGCGCCAGCAGCCTCTCGACAGGCACAGATACGCAGTATTTT

clone size: .
V gene: TRBV7-9
D gene: TRBD1
J gene: TRBJ1-4
CDR3 protein: CASRLTGVSDEKLFF
CDR3 DNA: TGTGCCAGCAGACTTACAGGGGTTTCGGATGAAAAACTGTTTTTT

clone size: .
V gene: TRBV30
D gene: .
J gene: TRBJ2-1
CDR3 protein: CAWSGAGRHNEQFF
CDR3 DNA: TGTGCCTGGAGTGGAGCAGGGCGGCACAATGAGCAGTTCTTC

clone size: .
V gene: TRBV20-1
D gene: TRBD1
J gene: TRBJ1-1
CDR3 protein: CSASSGQGLEAFF
CDR3 DNA: TGCAGTGCTAGTTCGGGACAGGGATTAGAAGCTTTCTTT

clone size: .
V gene: TRBV6-5
D gene: TRBD1
J gene: TRBJ1-2
CDR3 protein: CASRYGQGQGYTF
CDR3 DNA: TGTGCCAGCAGATACGGACAGGGTCAAGGCTACACCTTC

clone size: .
V gene: TRBV24-1
D gene: .
J gene: TRBJ2-3
CDR3 protein: CATSDTGTYTDTQYF
CDR3 DNA: TGTGCCACCAGTGATACCGGGACTTACACAGATACGCAGTATTTT

clone size: .
V gene: TRBV7-2
D gene: TRBD1
J gene: TRBJ2-1
CDR3 protein: CASSPRQGSSYNEQFF
CDR3 DNA: TGTGCCAGCAGCCCCCGACAGGGTAGCTCCTACAATGAGCAGTTCTTC

clone size: once
V gene: TRBV5-4
D gene: .
J gene: TRBJ2-7
CDR3 protein: CASSDGLSSYEQYF
CDR3 DNA: TGTGCCAGCAGCGACGGACTCAGCTCCTACGAGCAGTACTTC

clone size: .
V gene: TRBV24-1
D gene: .
J gene: TRBJ1-2
CDR3 protein: CATSETGFRGYTF
CDR3 DNA: TGTGCCACCAGTGAAACAGGGTTCCGGGGCTACACCTTC

clone size: .
V gene: TRBV3-1/TRBV3-2
D gene: .
J gene: TRBJ2-1
CDR3 protein: CASSQDPTYNEQFF
CDR3 DNA: TGTGCCAGCAGCCAAGACCCCACCTACAATGAGCAGTTCTTC

clone size: .
V gene: TRBV12-3/TRBV12-4
D gene: .
J gene: TRBJ1-5
CDR3 protein: CASSPHRDQPQHF
CDR3 DNA: TGTGCCAGCAGTCCTCACAGAGATCAGCCCCAGCATTTT

clone size: once
V gene: TRBV7-9
D gene: TRBD1
J gene: TRBJ2-1
CDR3 protein: CASHRGNNEQFF
CDR3 DNA: TGTGCCAGCCACAGGGGAAACAATGAGCAGTTCTTC

clone size: .
V gene: TRBV2
D gene: TRBD2
J gene: TRBJ2-2
CDR3 protein: CASSARGGLSGELFF
CDR3 DNA: TGTGCCAGCAGTGCCCGGGGGGGTTTGTCCGGGGAGCTGTTTTTT

clone size: .
V gene: TRBV7-9
D gene: TRBD1
J gene: TRBJ1-4
CDR3 protein: CASSPGQGGEKLFF
CDR3 DNA: TGTGCCAGCAGCCCCGGACAGGGCGGCGAAAAACTGTTTTTT

clone size: .
V gene: TRBV27
D gene: .
J gene: TRBJ1-5
CDR3 protein: CASSPLNQPQHF
CDR3 DNA: TGTGCCAGCAGTCCACTCAATCAGCCCCAGCATTTT

clone size: .
V gene: TRBV11-2
D gene: TRBD2
J gene: TRBJ2-7
CDR3 protein: CASSLDRGGSFAYEQYF
CDR3 DNA: TGTGCCAGCAGCTTAGATCGCGGGGGATCTTTCGCCTACGAGCAGTACTTC

clone size: .
V gene: TRBV5-4
D gene: .
J gene: TRBJ2-7
CDR3 protein: CASSLDGGSAYEQYF
CDR3 DNA: TGTGCCAGCAGCTTGGATGGGGGCAGTGCCTACGAGCAGTACTTC

clone size: once
V gene: TRBV11-2
D gene: TRBD2
J gene: TRBJ2-7
CDR3 protein: CASSPGGDRHEQYF
CDR3 DNA: TGTGCCAGCAGCCCGGGGGGGGATCGCCACGAGCAGTACTTC

clone size: .
V gene: TRBV7-9
D gene: .
J gene: TRBJ2-3
CDR3 protein: CASSLDTSTDTQYF
CDR3 DNA: TGTGCCAGCAGCTTGGACACAAGCACAGATACGCAGTATTTT

clone size: .
V gene: TRBV29-1
D gene: TRBD1
J gene: TRBJ1-2
CDR3 protein: CSVGQGASYGYTF
CDR3 DNA: TGCAGCGTGGGACAGGGGGCATCCTATGGCTACACCTTC

clone size: .
V gene: TRBV11-3
D gene: .
J gene: TRBJ2-5
CDR3 protein: CASSPRRALETQYF
CDR3 DNA: TGTGCCAGCAGCCCTCGGCGGGCCCTAGAGACCCAGTACTTC

clone size: .
V gene: TRBV12-3/TRBV12-4
D gene: .
J gene: TRBJ1-3
CDR3 protein: CASSFGARNTIYF
CDR3 DNA: TGTGCCAGCAGTTTTGGGGCCCGAAACACCATATATTTT

clone size: .
V gene: TRBV4-1
D gene: TRBD1
J gene: TRBJ1-2
CDR3 protein: CASSRDRDNYGYTF
CDR3 DNA: TGCGCCAGCAGCCGGGACAGGGATAACTATGGCTACACCTTC

clone size: .
V gene: TRBV5-1
D gene: TRBD1
J gene: TRBJ1-1
CDR3 protein: CASTLPGQGTEAFF
CDR3 DNA: TGCGCCAGCACCTTGCCGGGACAGGGGACTGAAGCTTTCTTT

clone size: .
V gene: TRBV24-1
D gene: TRBD1
J gene: TRBJ2-1
CDR3 protein: CATSDPTGNNEQFF
CDR3 DNA: TGTGCCACCAGTGATCCGACAGGGAACAATGAGCAGTTCTTC

clone size: .
V gene: TRBV6-1
D gene: .
J gene: TRBJ1-5
CDR3 protein: CASSEAGNQPQHF
CDR3 DNA: TGTGCCAGCAGTGAGGCCGGCAATCAGCCCCAGCATTTT

clone size: once
V gene: TRBV7-9
D gene: .
J gene: TRBJ1-4
CDR3 protein: CASSFGGAVREKLFF
CDR3 DNA: TGTGCCAGCAGCTTCGGGGGGGCCGTACGCGAAAAACTGTTTTTT

clone size: .
V gene: TRBV7-8
D gene: TRBD2
J gene: TRBJ2-1
CDR3 protein: CASSLNPETSGYNEQFF
CDR3 DNA: TGTGCCAGCAGCTTAAATCCGGAGACTAGCGGGTACAATGAGCAGTTCTTC

clone size: .
V gene: TRBV28
D gene: .
J gene: TRBJ1-3
CDR3 protein: CASSLWSGDSGNTIYF
CDR3 DNA: TGTGCCAGCAGTTTATGGTCAGGTGACTCTGGAAACACCATATATTTT

clone size: .
V gene: TRBV3-1/TRBV3-2
D gene: TRBD2
J gene: TRBJ2-3
CDR3 protein: CASSQKRSGGATDTQYF
CDR3 DNA: TGTGCCAGCAGCCAGAAGAGAAGCGGGGGAGCCACAGATACGCAGTATTTT

clone size: .
V gene: TRBV2
D gene: TRBD1
J gene: TRBJ1-2
CDR3 protein: CASSEAQGANYGYTF
CDR3 DNA: TGTGCCAGCAGTGAAGCGCAGGGGGCTAACTATGGCTACACCTTC

clone size: .
V gene: TRBV7-3
D gene: TRBD1
J gene: TRBJ2-3
CDR3 protein: CASSPGTGFTDTQYF
CDR3 DNA: TGTGCCAGCAGCCCCGGGACAGGATTCACAGATACGCAGTATTTT

clone size: .
V gene: TRBV27
D gene: .
J gene: TRBJ1-5
CDR3 protein: CASSFRGDQPQHF
CDR3 DNA: TGTGCCAGCAGTTTCCGGGGAGATCAGCCCCAGCATTTT

clone size: few
V gene: TRBV6-6
D gene: TRBD1
J gene: TRBJ1-2
CDR3 protein: CASSYSGDRADYGYTF
CDR3 DNA: TGTGCCAGCAGTTACTCGGGGGACAGGGCCGACTATGGCTACACCTTC

clone size: once
V gene: TRBV29-1
D gene: .
J gene: TRBJ1-6
CDR3 protein: CSVKGGGNNSPLHF
CDR3 DNA: TGCAGCGTGAAGGGAGGAGGTAATAATTCACCCCTCCACTTT

clone size: .
V gene: TRBV6-4
D gene: .
J gene: TRBJ2-6
CDR3 protein: CASSDSNLGPRGPSGANVLTF
CDR3 DNA: TGTGCCAGCAGTGACAGTAACTTGGGGCCAAGGGGTCCCTCTGGGGCCAACGTCCTGACTTTC

clone size: once
V gene: TRBV15
D gene: TRBD1
J gene: TRBJ2-2
CDR3 protein: CATSREDRGTGELFF
CDR3 DNA: TGTGCCACCAGCAGAGAGGACAGGGGCACCGGGGAGCTGTTTTTT

clone size: .
V gene: TRBV18
D gene: TRBD1
J gene: TRBJ2-7
CDR3 protein: CASSPGQAITYEQYF
CDR3 DNA: TGTGCCAGCTCTCCTGGACAGGCCATCACCTACGAGCAGTACTTC

clone size: .
V gene: TRBV14
D gene: .
J gene: TRBJ1-5
CDR3 protein: CASSQAPSGREKEQPQHF
CDR3 DNA: TGTGCCAGCAGCCAAGCCCCCAGCGGGAGGGAAAAAGAACAGCCCCAGCATTTT

clone size: once
V gene: TRBV2
D gene: .
J gene: TRBJ1-6
CDR3 protein: CASSDNTNSPLHF
CDR3 DNA: TGTGCCAGCAGTGATAACACCAATTCACCCCTCCACTTT

clone size: .
V gene: TRBV12-5
D gene: TRBD1
J gene: TRBJ1-4
CDR3 protein: CASGFTAGQGSEKLFF
CDR3 DNA: TGTGCTAGTGGTTTTACCGCCGGACAGGGGTCTGAAAAACTGTTTTTT

clone size: few
V gene: TRBV29-1
D gene: TRBD2
J gene: TRBJ2-2
CDR3 protein: CSVRLAGGPGSRNTGELFF
CDR3 DNA: TGCAGCGTGCGACTAGCGGGGGGGCCGGGCTCGAGAAACACCGGGGAGCTGTTTTTT